One and the same sample provided the 9 T cell receptor beta chains below, sequenced in a study of blood T cells in healthy people across ages. For the second PCR, which ran for roughly 6 to 11 cycles, a sample-barcoded 5' primer and a J-beta primer mix were used. TCRdb recomputed calls from the 5' RACE reads with MiXCR, one row per CDR3 protein. Here the sample spans about 580,000 distinct CDR3 sequences, under 55% being singletons. The sequencing input was blood. The receptors shown here come from a man older than 75 in good health.

This clonotype was seen a handful of times. V and J are TRBV20-1 and TRBJ2-3, with D perhaps matching TRBD2 (5 bases). With 5 bases removed from V and 1 base from J, the gap between germline ends came to 16 bases. From germline, CDR1 is DFQATT and CDR2 SNEGSKA (reference sequence). This CDR3 region has 15 residues. The CDR3, as DNA: TGCAGTGCTCCCCTCCCCCTCGGGGGCACAGATACGCAGTATTTT. Translation: CSAPLPLGGTDTQYF.

This chain connects TRBV29-1 to TRBJ2-3; D ambiguous. Per germline, CDR1 SQVTM and CDR2 ANQGSEA. The V end lost 6 bases, the J end lost 0 bases, and 10 bases lay between the germline ends. The CDR3 spans 13 residues. The CDR3 here is CSVYGDSTDTQYF. As DNA, the CDR3 is TGCAGCGTGTACGGAGATAGCACAGATACGCAGTATTTT.

On this clonotype itself: One end of the junction varies from germline; a read error may be responsible. This chain links TRBV3-1 with TRBJ2-1; no definite D call. The germline V gene encodes CDR1 LGHDT and CDR2 YNNKEL (reference sequence). The CDR3 runs 12 residues. CDR3 sequence reads: CAGSHSRDEQFF. The CDR3 region has the DNA TGTGCCGGCAGCCACAGTAGGGATGAGCAGTTCTTC.

This clonotype was counted a single time. This chain links TRBV7-2 with TRBJ2-5; the match to TRBD2 covers 9 bases. V lost 4 bases, J lost 2 bases, and 11 bases stayed unmatched. This CDR3 region has 17 residues. Germline V gene sequence: CDR1 SGHTA, CDR2 FQGNSA. Here the CDR3 reads CASSSLGIAGAQETQYF. DNA of the CDR3: TGTGCCAGCAGCTCCCTGGGGATAGCGGGAGCGCAAGAGACCCAGTACTTC.

The chain employs TRBV21-1 and TRBJ2-2; the D segment call TRBD2 is taken from the table without a DNA check. TRBV21-1 is a pseudogene locus. This CDR3 spans 18 amino acids. In DNA, the CDR3 is TGTGCCAGCAGCAAATCGGATAGCGGGGGGGAAGATGTCGGGGAGCTGTTTTTT. It specifies CASSKSDSGGEDVGELFF.

This clonotype was found a few times. This chain connects TRBV28 to TRBJ2-7; tentatively, D is TRBD1 or TRBD2 (6 bases each). CDR1 is MDHEN, CDR2 SYDVKM, per germline. CDR3 length: 14 amino acids. V shed 5 bases and J shed 5 bases, with 16 bases lying between them. The CDR3 loop is CASSPGAQTDEQYF. The CDR3 bases are TGTGCCAGCAGTCCGGGGGCCCAGACAGACGAGCAGTACTTC.

This clonotype was counted only a few times. At one end the junction does not follow the germline gene, possibly because of a read error. The CDR3 DNA follows: TGTGCCAGCGCTGGACAGCAAGGGACCCAGTACTTC. It translates to CASAGQQGTQYF. The V and J genes are TRBV27 and TRBJ2-5, with a possible D match to TRBD1 (6 bases). CDR3 length equals 12 residues. Germline V lookup: CDR1 MNHEY, CDR2 SMNVEV (reference sequence).

This clonotype was detected once. V is TRBV5-1 and J is TRBJ2-1, with TRBD2 identical over 13 bases. The end of the DNA fits TRBJ2-7 better, so the J call may be wrong. The CDR3 has 16 amino acids. Germline V gives CDR1 SGHRS, CDR2 YFSETQ. The CDR3: CASSGGTSGDIYEQYF. Here the CDR3 DNA reads TGCGCCAGCAGCGGCGGGACTAGCGGGGATATTTACGAGCAGTACTTC.

This chain joins TRBV5-1 and TRBJ2-7, with D perhaps assigned TRBD1 or TRBD2 (5 bases each). Per germline, CDR1 SGHRS and CDR2 YFSETQ. V lost 0 bases and J 3 bases, leaving 10 bases between the germline ends. CDR3 length: 14 residues. The CDR3 region has the DNA TGCGCCAGCAGCTTGGAGGGACGAGGCTACGAGCAGTACTTC. Protein: CASSLEGRGYEQYF.